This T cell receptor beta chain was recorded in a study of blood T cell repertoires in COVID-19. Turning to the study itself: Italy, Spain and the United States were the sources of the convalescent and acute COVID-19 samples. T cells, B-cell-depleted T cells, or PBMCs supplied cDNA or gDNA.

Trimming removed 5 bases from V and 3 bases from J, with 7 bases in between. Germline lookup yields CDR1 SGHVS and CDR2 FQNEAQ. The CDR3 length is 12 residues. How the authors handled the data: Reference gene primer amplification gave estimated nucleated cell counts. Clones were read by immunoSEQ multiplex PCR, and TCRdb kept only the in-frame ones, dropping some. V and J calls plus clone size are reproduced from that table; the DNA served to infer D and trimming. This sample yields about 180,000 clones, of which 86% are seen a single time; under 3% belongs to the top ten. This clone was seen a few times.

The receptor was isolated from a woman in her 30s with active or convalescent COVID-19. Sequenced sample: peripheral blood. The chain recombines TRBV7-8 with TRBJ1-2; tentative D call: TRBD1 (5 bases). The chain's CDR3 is CASSPTDYGYTF. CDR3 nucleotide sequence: TGTGCCAGCAGCCCGACAGACTATGGCTACACCTTC. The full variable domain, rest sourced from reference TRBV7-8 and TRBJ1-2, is GAGVSQSPRYKVAKRGQDVALRCDPISGHVSLFWYQQALGQGPEFLTYFQNEAQLDKSGLPSDRFFAERPEGSVSTLKIQRTQQEDSAVYLCASSPTDYGYTFGSGTRLTVV.